This record covers a single TCR beta chain. This record comes from a study of blood T cell repertoires in COVID-19. Overall study context: Collection of acute and convalescent COVID-19 samples took place in the United States, Italy and Spain.

Only in-frame clones appear in the TCRdb table, and some are missing; sequencing was by immunoSEQ multiplex PCR. This table has about 330,000 clones, approximately 86% appearing once. The CDR3 has 16 residues. From germline, CDR1 is KGHDR and CDR2 SFDVKD. V dropped 4 bases and J dropped 2; count of bases not matched to a gene: 5. The rearrangement links TRBV24-1 to TRBJ2-2, with 8 bases that match TRBD1. Sequenced: peripheral blood. The clonotype comes from a man aged 25-40 years with COVID-19, enrolled during active disease. CDR3 in DNA: TGTGCCACCAGTGAGGGAGGACAGGGTAACACCGGGGAGCTGTTTTTT. This encodes CATSEGGQGNTGELFF.